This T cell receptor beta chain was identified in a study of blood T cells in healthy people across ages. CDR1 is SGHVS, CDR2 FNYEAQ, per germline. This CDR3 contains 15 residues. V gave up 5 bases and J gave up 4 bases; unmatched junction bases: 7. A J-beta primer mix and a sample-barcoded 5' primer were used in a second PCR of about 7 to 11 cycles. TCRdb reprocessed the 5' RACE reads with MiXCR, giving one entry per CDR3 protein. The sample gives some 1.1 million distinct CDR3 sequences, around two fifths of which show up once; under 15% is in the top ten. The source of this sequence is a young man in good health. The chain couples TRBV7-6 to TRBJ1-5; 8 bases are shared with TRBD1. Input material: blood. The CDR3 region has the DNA TGTGCCAGCAGCGCCAGGACAGGGTTAAATCAGCCCCAGCATTTT. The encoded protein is CASSARTGLNQPQHF.